This T cell receptor (beta chain) was observed in a study of T cells in localized non-small cell lung cancer. Broader study findings: The greatest T cell clonality was found in uninvolved adjacent lung (higher than in tumor). Adjacent lung held a median approximately 57 of the top 100 tumor clones.

The data were produced by immunoSEQ multiplex PCR, yet TCRdb's version contains in-frame clones alone and is incomplete. This sample yields just under 1,000 clones, of which roughly a quarter are seen a single time; approximately 23% belongs to the top ten. The CDR3 runs to 14 residues. Looked up from germline, CDR1 is SGHNT and CDR2 is YENEEA. Between the trimmed V and J ends, which lost 3 bases and 8 bases, there was a span of 13 bases. This clone showed up just a few times. The antigen is undetermined. The V and J genes are TRBV11-3 and TRBJ1-4; possibly TRBD1 for D (5 bases). The sequences come from normal lung tissue next to the tumor, collected before any cancer treatment. The receptor's source is a woman between 40 and 69 years old with stage III lung adenocarcinoma. The CDR3 sequence: CASSFLQGGEKLFF. The CDR3 DNA reads TGTGCCAGCAGCTTTCTGCAGGGTGGAGAAAAACTGTTTTTT.